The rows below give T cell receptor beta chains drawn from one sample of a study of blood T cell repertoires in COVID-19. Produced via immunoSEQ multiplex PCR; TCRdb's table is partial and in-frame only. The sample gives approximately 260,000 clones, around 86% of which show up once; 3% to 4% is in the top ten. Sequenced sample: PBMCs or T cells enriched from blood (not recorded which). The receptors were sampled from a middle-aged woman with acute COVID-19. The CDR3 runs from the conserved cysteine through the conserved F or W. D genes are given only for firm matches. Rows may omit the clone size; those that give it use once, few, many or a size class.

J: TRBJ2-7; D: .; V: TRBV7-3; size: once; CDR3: CASSIRDNYEQYF; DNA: TGTGCCAGCAGCATCCGGGACAACTACGAGCAGTACTTC
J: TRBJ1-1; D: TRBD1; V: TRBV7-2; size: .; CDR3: CASSFTSTGGTEAFF; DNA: TGTGCCAGCAGCTTTACTAGTACAGGGGGCACTGAAGCTTTCTTT
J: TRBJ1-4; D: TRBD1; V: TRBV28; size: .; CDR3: CASREIGTANEKLFF; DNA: TGTGCCAGCAGAGAGATAGGGACAGCAAATGAAAAACTGTTTTTT
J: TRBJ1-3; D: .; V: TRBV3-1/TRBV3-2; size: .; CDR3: CASSPIVSSSGNTIYF; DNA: TGTGCCAGCAGCCCGATTGTTTCGAGCTCTGGAAACACCATATATTTT
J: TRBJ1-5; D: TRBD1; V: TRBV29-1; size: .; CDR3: CSVVDRGGDQPQHF; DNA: TGCAGCGTTGTTGACAGGGGTGGTGATCAGCCCCAGCATTTT
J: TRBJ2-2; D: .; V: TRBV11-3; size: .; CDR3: CASRPGQKDTGELFF; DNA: TGTGCCAGCCGACCGGGACAAAAAGACACCGGGGAGCTGTTTTTT
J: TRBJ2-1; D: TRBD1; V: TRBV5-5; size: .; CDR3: CASSLATGTGSYNEQFF; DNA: TGTGCCAGCAGCTTGGCCACCGGGACAGGGTCCTACAATGAGCAGTTCTTC
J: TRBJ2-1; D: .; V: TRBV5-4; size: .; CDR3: CASSLDPTKGNEQFF; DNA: TGTGCCAGCAGCTTGGACCCGACAAAGGGGAATGAGCAGTTCTTC
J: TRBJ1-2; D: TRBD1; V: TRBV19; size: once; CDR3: CASSLQGASGYTF; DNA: TGTGCCAGTAGTCTTCAGGGGGCAAGTGGCTACACCTTC
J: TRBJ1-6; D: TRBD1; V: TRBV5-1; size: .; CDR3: CASSQDRAAYSPLHF; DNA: TGCGCCAGCAGCCAGGACAGGGCGGCTTATTCACCCCTCCACTTT